Sequencing of this T cell receptor (beta chain) was carried out in a study of blood T cells in healthy people across ages. Study-wide background: About one barcoded beta molecule per two T cells was captured by template switching.

Study outcomes and limitations: Donors of long life had a larger count of naive CD4+ cells and greater diversity than aged donors.

Trimming pared 4 bases from V and 6 bases from J, leaving 22 bases between. This CDR3 has 16 residues. Germline values: CDR1 SGDLS, CDR2 YYNGEE. Every participating donor contributed around 9.5 milliliters of peripheral blood through a draw. The second PCR ran about 7 to 12 cycles with a sample-barcoded 5' primer and J-beta primers. Tags on each cDNA molecule came from a template-switch adaptor with 12 random nucleotides. TCRdb reanalysed the 5' RACE reads using MiXCR and keeps one entry per CDR3 protein. The sample shows 1.5 million to 2 million distinct CDR3 sequences, roughly two fifths of them seen only once. Comment on this clonotype: Its antigen remains unidentified.

Sequenced: blood. The V and J genes are TRBV9 and TRBJ1-2; possible D gene TRBD1, 6 bases. The clonotype originates from a human donor in good health. For the CDR3, the DNA is TGTGCCAGCAGCTCAAGGGGGATGGTTGGTATTGATGGCTACACCTTC. This codes for CASSSRGMVGIDGYTF.